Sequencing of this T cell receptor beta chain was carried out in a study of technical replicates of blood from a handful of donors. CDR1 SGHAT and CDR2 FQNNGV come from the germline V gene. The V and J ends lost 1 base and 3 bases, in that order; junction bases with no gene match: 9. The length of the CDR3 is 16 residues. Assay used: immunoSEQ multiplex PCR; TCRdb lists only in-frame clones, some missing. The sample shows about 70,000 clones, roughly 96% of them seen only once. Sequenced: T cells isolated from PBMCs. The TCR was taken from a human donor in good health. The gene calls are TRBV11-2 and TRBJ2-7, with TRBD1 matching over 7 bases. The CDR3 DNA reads TGTGCCAGCAGCTTAGGGGTTTTGGGGACAGACTACGAGCAGTACTTC. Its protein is CASSLGVLGTDYEQYF.